These 23 T cell receptor beta chains were all obtained from the same sample, sequenced in a study of PD-1 blockade in classical Hodgkin lymphoma. The time point here: cycle 4 day 1 (C4D1), after more than 5 weeks of nivolumab. Each and every patient relapsed after autologous stem cell transplantation, and patients got differing brentuximab vedotin exposure. CD4+ T cells were purified from thawed PBMCs by magnetic negative selection. Some clones are missing from TCRdb's copy, which holds only in-frame ones; the method was immunoSEQ multiplex PCR. The table records about 17,000 clones, over 65% of them present only once. The sample in question was CD4+ T cells from blood, obtained before the fourth cycle of nivolumab. These receptors were collected from a human donor with classical Hodgkin lymphoma.

V usage is TRBV16 and J usage is TRBJ1-1; D is unresolved. With 4 bases removed from V and 7 bases from J, the gap between germline ends came to 19 bases. The V gene's germline CDR1 is KGHSY and CDR2 FQNENV. The CDR3 spans 15 residues. CDR3 loop: CASSPRTGWFDEAFF. CDR3 coding DNA: TGTGCCAGCAGCCCGCGAACCGGGTGGTTTGATGAAGCTTTCTTT.

The chain joins TRBV2 to TRBJ2-5; 7 bases are shared with TRBD1. This CDR3 is 13 amino acids long. Per the germline V gene, CDR1 is SNHLY and CDR2 is FYNNEI. Trimming at V came to 5 bases and at J to 7 bases, leaving 7 bases not matched to a gene. The CDR3 spells CASSSDRLGTQYF. CDR3 DNA sequence: TGTGCCAGCAGTTCGGACAGGCTGGGGACCCAGTACTTC.

This clone came up once. The chain couples TRBV7-3 to TRBJ1-1; D is uncertain. This CDR3 has 13 amino acids. Trimming cost V 5 bases and J 1 base, with 8 bases left between them. The V gene's germline CDR1 is SGHTA and CDR2 FQGTGA. Here the CDR3 reads CASSPATNTEAFF. CDR3 nucleotides: TGTGCCAGCAGCCCTGCTACGAACACTGAAGCTTTCTTT.

The V and J genes are TRBV11-2 and TRBJ1-6, with a possible D match to TRBD1 (6 bases). Trimming took off 2 bases at V and 5 bases at J, with 19 bases between the two ends. Germline lookup yields CDR1 SGHAT and CDR2 FQNNGV. CDR3 length: 18 amino acids. The DNA of the CDR3 is TGTGCCAGCAGCTTACTGGACAGCATCCCGGGCCATAATTCACCCCTCCACTTT. Its translation is CASSLLDSIPGHNSPLHF.

The DNA of the CDR3 is TGCAGCGTTGGTAGGGCGGGGGGTAGTGAGACCCAGTACTTC. This translates into CSVGRAGGSETQYF. This sequence joins TRBV29-1 and TRBJ2-5; TRBD2 matches at 8 bases. This CDR3 region has 14 residues. Trimming took 4 bases from V and 5 from J; bases not matched to a gene: 9. Germline CDR1 is SQVTM and CDR2 is ANQGSEA.

The V and J genes are TRBV7-2 and TRBJ2-1; a possible D gene is TRBD2 (6 bases). The V end was cut by 6 bases, the J end by 5 bases, with 17 bases between. Germline lookup yields CDR1 SGHTA and CDR2 FQGNSA. The CDR3 extends over 15 amino acids. CDR3 sequence reads: CASRPAGTRNNEQFF. The DNA for the CDR3 is TGTGCCAGCAGACCCGCTGGGACTCGAAACAATGAGCAGTTCTTC.

The chain employs TRBV7-9 and TRBJ1-1; no reliable D call. Trimming removed 4 bases at V and 7 bases at J, with 13 bases between. CDR1 and CDR2 from the germline V gene are SEHNR and FQNEAQ (reference sequence). The CDR3 has 13 amino acids. CDR3 loop: CASSSEVGFEAFF. The CDR3 DNA follows: TGTGCCAGCAGCTCAGAGGTAGGGTTTGAAGCTTTCTTT.

This clone was recorded once. The V and J genes are TRBV7-9 and TRBJ2-5, with TRBD1 matching 7 bases. Germline CDR1 is SEHNR and CDR2 is FQNEAQ (reference sequence). The CDR3 runs 14 residues. The V segment lost 4 bases and the J segment 4 bases; nucleotides outside the gene matches: 6. This chain's CDR3 is CASSSQGGRETQYF. In nucleotides, the CDR3 is TGTGCCAGCAGCTCACAAGGGGGCCGAGAGACCCAGTACTTC.

J is TRBJ1-1 and V is TRBV18, with D possibly TRBD1 on 5 matching bases. The CDR3 is made up of 15 amino acids. Trimming left V 2 bases short and J 1 base short, with 11 bases between. Germline V gene sequence: CDR1 KGHSH, CDR2 LQKENI. CDR3 coding DNA: TGTGCCAGCTCACCAACTCGGACACCGAACACTGAAGCTTTCTTT. It encodes CASSPTRTPNTEAFF.

This chain connects TRBV4-1 to TRBJ2-3, with TRBD2 matching over 9 bases. The CDR3 has 17 residues. CDR1 and CDR2 from the germline V gene are MGHRA and YSYEKL. Trimming removed 1 base from V and 3 bases from J; junction bases left unmatched: 8. The CDR3 is CASSQVRLAEGTDTQYF. DNA of the CDR3: TGCGCCAGCAGCCAAGTGAGACTAGCGGAGGGGACAGATACGCAGTATTTT.

This chain connects TRBV19 to TRBJ2-6; 7 bases fit TRBD1. This CDR3 is built from 16 residues. Per the germline V gene, CDR1 is LNHDA and CDR2 is SQIVND (reference sequence). V lost 6 bases, J lost 5 bases, and 10 bases stayed unmatched. The CDR3 coding sequence is TGTGCCAGTAGCGCTGAAAACAGGGGATGGGCCAACGTCCTGACTTTC. Translated: CASSAENRGWANVLTF.

The chain uses TRBV19 and TRBJ2-7; no definite D call. The V gene lost 1 base and the J gene lost 3 bases, with 10 bases spanning the gap. The germline gives CDR1 LNHDA, CDR2 SQIVND (reference sequence). This CDR3 is 14 amino acids long. The CDR3 spells CASSIAPSFYEQYF. The DNA of the CDR3 is TGTGCCAGTAGTATAGCCCCCTCATTCTACGAGCAGTACTTC.

This rearrangement joins TRBV27 to TRBJ2-1, with a tentative D call TRBD2 (5 bases). Germline loops: CDR1 MNHEY, CDR2 SMNVEV (reference sequence). The CDR3 length is 13 residues. V lost 3 bases to trimming and J lost 7 bases, with 10 bases between them. CDR3 nucleotides: TGTGCCAGCAGTTTCCGGGGAAGGAATGAGCAGTTCTTC. Protein product: CASSFRGRNEQFF.

The chain links TRBV7-9 to TRBJ1-1; D is ambiguous. V was trimmed by 0 bases and J by 5 bases, leaving 7 bases between them. This CDR3 is built from 13 residues. Germline V gene data show CDR1 as SEHNR and CDR2 as FQNEAQ (reference sequence). CDR3 sequence: CASSLAGETEAFF. The DNA of the CDR3 is TGTGCCAGCAGCTTAGCCGGGGAGACTGAAGCTTTCTTT.

The V call is TRBV7-2, the J call TRBJ1-3, with D possibly matching TRBD1 (5 bases). The V and J ends lost 0 bases and 0 bases respectively, with 6 bases between them. Germline values: CDR1 SGHTA, CDR2 FQGNSA. The CDR3 contains 15 residues. CDR3 sequence reads: CASSLAGTSGNTIYF. The CDR3 coding sequence is TGTGCCAGCAGCTTAGCGGGGACCTCTGGAAACACCATATATTTT.

This rearrangement joins TRBV6-6 to TRBJ2-7, with 7 bases fitting TRBD1. CDR3 length: 13 residues. Germline V gene sequence: CDR1 MNHNY, CDR2 SVGAGI (reference sequence). V lost 6 bases, J lost 2 bases, and 4 bases stayed unmatched. CDR3 sequence (DNA): TGTGCCAGCAGAAGACAGGGACCCTACGAGCAGTACTTC. Residues: CASRRQGPYEQYF.

This clone was counted once. This chain joins TRBV7-9 and TRBJ2-2; D possibly matches TRBD1 or TRBD2 (6 bases each). V lost 11 bases and J 0 bases, leaving 16 bases between the germline ends. The germline V gene encodes CDR1 SEHNR and CDR2 FQNEAQ (reference sequence). The CDR3 contains 15 residues. The CDR3 here is CAPTGGQANTGELFF. CDR3 bases: TGTGCCCCTACCGGGGGCCAGGCGAACACCGGGGAGCTGTTTTTT.

This clone was recorded a few times. The chain joins TRBV5-1 to TRBJ1-3; perhaps TRBD1 as D (6 bases). The CDR3 extends over 17 amino acids. In germline, CDR1 is SGHRS, CDR2 YFSETQ. The V end was cut by 4 bases, the J end by 4 bases, with 21 bases between. Here the CDR3 DNA reads TGCGCCAGCAGCCCGACGGGGAGGGGGGCTTCGGGAAACACCATATATTTT. Translating gives CASSPTGRGASGNTIYF.

This clone was recorded a few times. This chain connects TRBV10-2 to TRBJ2-7, with D possibly being TRBD2 (6 bases). This CDR3 region has 13 residues. V was clipped by 6 bases and J by 3 bases, with 12 bases between them. The germline V gene has CDR1 WSHSY and CDR2 SAAADI. The CDR3 DNA follows: TGCGCCAGCAGAGATAGCGGAAACTACGAGCAGTACTTC. Translation gives CASRDSGNYEQYF.

In nucleotides, the CDR3 is TGTGCCAGCAGCACCAGGGGCACGTACGAGCAGTACTTC. Translated: CASSTRGTYEQYF. This sequence joins TRBV7-9 and TRBJ2-7; D perhaps matches TRBD1 (6 bases). Germline V lookup: CDR1 SEHNR, CDR2 FQNEAQ (reference sequence). V lost 5 bases and J lost 4, with 12 bases in between. The CDR3 is 13 residues long. Full variable domain (missing parts from reference TRBV7-9 and TRBJ2-7): DTGVSQNPRHKITKRGQNVTFRCDPISEHNRLYWYRQTLGQGPEFLTYFQNEAQLEKSRLLSDRFSAERPKGSFSTLEIQRTEQGDSAMYLCASSTRGTYEQYFGPGTRLTVT.

The CDR3 region is CASSFSGPQGGEQYF. The CDR3 DNA reads as TGTGCCAGCAGCTTCTCTGGACCCCAGGGGGGCGAGCAGTACTTC. The rearrangement uses TRBV7-9 and TRBJ2-5; D is perhaps TRBD1 (7 bases). The J call may be mistaken, given a closer DNA end match to TRBJ2-7. The V gene's germline CDR1 is SEHNR and CDR2 FQNEAQ (reference sequence). This CDR3 is 15 amino acids long.

As for this clone: An end of the junction does not agree with germline; a read error may underlie this. This CDR3 is also generated by other DNA sequences in the sample. The J gene is TRBJ2-1, the V gene TRBV28; TRBD1 is a possible D gene (6 bases). There are 13 residues in the CDR3. Per germline, CDR1 MDHEN and CDR2 SYDVKM. In nucleotides, the CDR3 is TGTGCCAGCAGTTTAACATGGGACAATGAACAGTTCTTC. As protein: CASSLTWDNEQFF.

This clone has only a few counts. The chain uses TRBV5-6 and TRBJ2-3, with 7 bases lining up with TRBD2. The CDR3 length is 15 residues. Germline V gene lookup returns CDR1 SGHDT and CDR2 YYEEEE. The V segment lost 5 bases and the J segment 2 bases; nucleotides outside the gene matches: 8. The CDR3 loop is CASRTSLLYTDTQYF. CDR3 coding DNA: TGTGCCAGCAGGACTAGCCTTCTTTACACAGATACGCAGTATTTT.